A selection of T cell receptor beta chains follows, all from one sample in a study of T cell repertoires in ileal Crohn's disease. TCRdb's table, derived via immunoSEQ multiplex PCR, lists solely in-frame clones and lacks some. The sample has 4,500 to 6,500 clones; around 95% are singletons. The sample was ileal tissue. These receptors all stem from an adult with Crohn's disease. Both conserved end residues are part of each CDR3. Fields, in order: clone size, V gene, J gene, D gene, CDR3 protein, CDR3 DNA. D genes are given only for firm matches. For some rows the clone size is stated as once, few or many, or as a class when expanded; others skip it.

NA	TRBV10-3	TRBJ1-6	NA	CAISESRQSGNSPLHF	TGTGCCATCAGTGAGTCGAGACAGTCCGGCAATTCACCCCTCCACTTT
NA	TRBV28	TRBJ1-3	TRBD1	CASSLWEGASRNTIYF	TGTGCCAGCAGTTTATGGGAGGGGGCATCCCGAAACACCATATATTTT
NA	TRBV6-5	TRBJ1-4	TRBD1	CASRQGQGVPEKLFF	TGTGCCAGCAGACAAGGACAGGGGGTCCCGGAAAAACTGTTTTTT
few	TRBV11-3	TRBJ1-6	NA	CASSLRGNSPLHF	TGTGCCAGCAGCCTCCGAGGGAATTCACCCCTCCACTTT
once	TRBV5-6	TRBJ1-2	TRBD1	CASSREGQGPGYGYTF	TGTGCCAGCAGCCGAGAAGGACAGGGGCCGGGCTATGGCTACACCTTC
NA	TRBV30	TRBJ1-6	NA	CAWIAQIGSPLHF	TGTGCCTGGATCGCACAGATAGGCTCACCCCTCCACTTT
NA	TRBV2	TRBJ2-7	TRBD2	CASSEGRAAYEQYF	TGTGCCAGCAGTGAGGGGAGGGCGGCCTACGAGCAGTACTTC
NA	TRBV6-5	TRBJ2-5	NA	CASRKQGRETQYF	TGTGCCAGCAGGAAACAGGGTAGGGAGACCCAGTACTTC
NA	TRBV10-2	TRBJ2-3	NA	CASSWGGALGTDTQYF	TGCGCCAGCAGCTGGGGGGGGGCCCTCGGGACAGATACGCAGTATTTT
NA	TRBV4-3	TRBJ2-5	NA	CASSPWGDGETQYF	TGCGCCAGCAGTCCGTGGGGGGATGGGGAGACCCAGTACTTC
once	TRBV28	TRBJ1-4	NA	CASSFSRATNEKLFF	TGTGCCAGCAGTTTCTCGAGGGCAACTAATGAAAAACTGTTTTTT
NA	TRBV5-1	TRBJ2-5	TRBD2	CASSFGTTRETQYF	TGCGCCAGCAGCTTTGGGACTACCCGAGAGACCCAGTACTTC
NA	TRBV19	TRBJ1-3	NA	CASSTRTRNSGNTIYF	TGTGCCAGTAGCACAAGGACAAGAAACTCTGGAAACACCATATATTTT
NA	TRBV5-6	TRBJ1-6	NA	CASSFSGGIHTLHF	TGTGCCAGCAGCTTTTCGGGGGGTATTCACACCCTCCACTTT
NA	TRBV28	TRBJ2-5	TRBD1	CASSFPGQGKETQYF	TGTGCCAGCAGTTTCCCCGGACAGGGAAAAGAGACCCAGTACTTC
NA	TRBV7-9	TRBJ2-3	NA	CASSFFQGADTQYF	TGTGCCAGCAGCTTTTTTCAGGGTGCAGATACGCAGTATTTT
NA	TRBV9	TRBJ2-1	NA	CASSVVQFSSYNEQFF	TGTGCCAGCAGTGTCGTACAATTCAGCTCCTACAATGAGCAGTTCTTC
once	TRBV6-5	TRBJ1-2	TRBD1	CASSPPGGGHYTF	TGTGCCAGCAGTCCCCCCGGAGGGGGCCACTACACCTTC
NA	TRBV5-1	TRBJ2-3	NA	CASSFRGQAPDTQYF	TGCGCCAGCAGCTTTCGGGGTCAGGCACCAGATACGCAGTATTTT